This T cell receptor (beta chain) was found in a study of Ad26.COV2.S vaccination and SARS-CoV-2 variants. Sequencing was performed with immunoSEQ multiplex PCR; in TCRdb, only in-frame clones are kept and a portion is missing. The repertoire holds fewer than 150,000 clones, with 86% as singletons. The CDR3 is made up of 14 amino acids. CDR1 is SGHAT and CDR2 is FQNNGV in the germline V gene. V was shortened by 5 bases and J by 3 bases, with 13 bases between the two germline ends. Note on this clone: As yet, its antigen is unknown.

Study observations and caveats: Spike-specific TCR breadth was greater after Ad26.COV2.S than placebo. Placebo and vaccine recipients had non-spike TCR breadth that was similar.

The V and J genes are TRBV11-2 and TRBJ1-1; D is unclear. The sequence derives from a human donor who had recovered from COVID-19. Sequencing was performed on peripheral blood, taken after recovery from COVID-19. CDR3 nucleotides: TGTGCCAGCAGCGCACAATCACAGTACACTGAAGCTTTCTTT. Translating it yields CASSAQSQYTEAFF.